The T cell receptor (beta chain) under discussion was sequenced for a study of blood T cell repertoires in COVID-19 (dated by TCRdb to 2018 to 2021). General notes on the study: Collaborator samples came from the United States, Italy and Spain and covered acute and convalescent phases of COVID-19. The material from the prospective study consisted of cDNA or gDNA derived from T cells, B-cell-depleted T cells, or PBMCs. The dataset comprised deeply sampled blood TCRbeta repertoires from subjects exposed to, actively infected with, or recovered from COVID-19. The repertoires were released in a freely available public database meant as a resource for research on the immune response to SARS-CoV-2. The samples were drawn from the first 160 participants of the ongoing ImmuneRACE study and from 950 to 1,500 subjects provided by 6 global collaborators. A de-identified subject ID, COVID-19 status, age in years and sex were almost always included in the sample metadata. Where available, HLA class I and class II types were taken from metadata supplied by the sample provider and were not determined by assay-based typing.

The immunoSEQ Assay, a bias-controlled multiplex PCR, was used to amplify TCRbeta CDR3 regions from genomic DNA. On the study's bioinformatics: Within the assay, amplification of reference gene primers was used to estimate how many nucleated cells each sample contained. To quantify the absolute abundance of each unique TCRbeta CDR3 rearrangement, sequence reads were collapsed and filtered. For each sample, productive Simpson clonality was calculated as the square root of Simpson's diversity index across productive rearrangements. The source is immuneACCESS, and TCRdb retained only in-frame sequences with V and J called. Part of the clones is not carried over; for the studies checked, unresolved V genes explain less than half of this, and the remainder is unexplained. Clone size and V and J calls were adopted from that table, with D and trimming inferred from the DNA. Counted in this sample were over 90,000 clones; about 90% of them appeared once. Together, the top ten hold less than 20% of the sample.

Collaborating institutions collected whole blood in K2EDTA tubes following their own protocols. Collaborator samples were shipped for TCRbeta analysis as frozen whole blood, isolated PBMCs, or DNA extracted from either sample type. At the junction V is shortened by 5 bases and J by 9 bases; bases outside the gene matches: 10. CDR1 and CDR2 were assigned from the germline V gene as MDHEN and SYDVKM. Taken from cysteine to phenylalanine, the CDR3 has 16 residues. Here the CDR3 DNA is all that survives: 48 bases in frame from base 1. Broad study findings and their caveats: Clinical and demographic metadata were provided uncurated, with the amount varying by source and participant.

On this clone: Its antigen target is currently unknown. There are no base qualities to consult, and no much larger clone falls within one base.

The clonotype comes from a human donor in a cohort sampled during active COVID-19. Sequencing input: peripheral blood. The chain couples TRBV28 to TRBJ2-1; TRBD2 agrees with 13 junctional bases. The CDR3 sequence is CASSLSGLAGSGEQFF. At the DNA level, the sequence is TGTGCCAGCAGTCTATCGGGACTAGCGGGATCGGGTGAGCAGTTCTTC.